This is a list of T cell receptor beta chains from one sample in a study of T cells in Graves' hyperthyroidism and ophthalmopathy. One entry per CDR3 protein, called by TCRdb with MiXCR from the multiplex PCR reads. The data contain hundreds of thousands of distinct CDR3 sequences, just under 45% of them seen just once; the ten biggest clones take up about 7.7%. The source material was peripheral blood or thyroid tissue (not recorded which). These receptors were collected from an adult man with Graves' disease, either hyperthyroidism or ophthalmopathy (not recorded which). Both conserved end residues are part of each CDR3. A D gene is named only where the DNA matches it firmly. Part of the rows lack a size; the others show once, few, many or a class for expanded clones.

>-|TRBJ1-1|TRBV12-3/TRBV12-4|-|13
CASGFSGNTEALF
TGTGCTAGTGGTTTTTCAGGGAACACTGAAGCTCTCTTT
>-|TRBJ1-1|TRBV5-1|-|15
CASSSKTQRNTEAFF
TGTGCCAGCAGCTCCAAAACCCAGAGAAACACTGAAGCTTTCTTT
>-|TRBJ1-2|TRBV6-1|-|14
CASSSFDGIGGYTF
TGTGCCAGCAGTTCGTTCGACGGCATTGGTGGCTACACCTTC
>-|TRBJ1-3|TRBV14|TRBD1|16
CASSGSDRAFGNTIYF
TGTGCCAGCAGCGGAAGCGACAGGGCTTTCGGAAACACCATATATTTT
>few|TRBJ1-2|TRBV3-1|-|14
CASSQRDSSYGYTF
TGTGCCAGCAGCCAACGAGACAGTAGCTATGGCTACACCTTC
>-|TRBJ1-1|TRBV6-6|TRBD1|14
CASIHTDRGTEAFF
TGTGCCAGCATCCATACGGACAGGGGGACTGAAGCTTTCTTT
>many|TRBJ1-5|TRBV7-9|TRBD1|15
CASSGDRDSNQPQHF
TGTGCCAGCAGCGGGGACAGGGATAGCAATCAGCCCCAGCATTTT
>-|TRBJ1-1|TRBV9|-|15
CASSDPGLRNTEAFF
TGTGCCAGCAGCGATCCCGGACTGAGGAACACTGAAGCTTTCTTT
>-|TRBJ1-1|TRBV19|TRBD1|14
CASSILGQGAESFF
TGTGCCAGTAGTATCCTCGGTCAGGGGGCAGAATCTTTCTTT
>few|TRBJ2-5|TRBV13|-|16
CASSQEGRQHQETQYF
TGTGCCAGCAGCCAAGAAGGGCGACAGCACCAAGAGACCCAGTACTTC
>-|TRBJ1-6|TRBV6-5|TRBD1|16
CASKEPGTGGNSPLHF
TGTGCCAGCAAGGAACCCGGGACAGGTGGGAATTCACCCCTCCACTTT
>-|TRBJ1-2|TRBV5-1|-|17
CASSNPPGLPGNYGYTF
TGTGCCAGCAGCAACCCACCGGGCCTTCCCGGGAACTATGGCTACACCTTC
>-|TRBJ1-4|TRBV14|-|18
CASSRFGQGASRRTPFPF
-
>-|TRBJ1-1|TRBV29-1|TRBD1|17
CSVETYRQGRGVAEAFF
TGCAGCGTTGAGACCTACCGACAGGGGAGGGGCGTAGCTGAAGCTTTCTTT
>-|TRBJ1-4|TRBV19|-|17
CASSIDRGFSTNEKLFF
TGTGCCAGTAGTATAGACCGGGGGTTTTCAACTAATGAAAAACTGTTTTTT
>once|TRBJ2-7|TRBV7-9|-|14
CASSLRSGQGEQYF
TGTGCCAGCAGCCTAAGATCAGGGCAGGGTGAGCAGTACTTC
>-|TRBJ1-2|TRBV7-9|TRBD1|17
CASSQARQGVGNYGYTF
TGTGCCAGCAGCCAAGCTCGCCAGGGGGTCGGTAACTATGGCTACACCTTC
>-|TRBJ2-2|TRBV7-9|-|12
CASSLAHGELFF
TGTGCCAGCAGCTTAGCGCACGGGGAGCTGTTTTTT
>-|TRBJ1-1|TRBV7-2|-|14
CASSLDRDDTEAFF
TGTGCCAGCAGCTTAGATAGGGATGACACTGAAGCTTTCTTT
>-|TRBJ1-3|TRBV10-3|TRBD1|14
CAISAGTGPEAIYF
TGTGCCATCAGCGCCGGGACAGGGCCCGAGGCCATATATTTT
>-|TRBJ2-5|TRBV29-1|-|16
CSVAKQLNRHTETQYF
TGCAGCGTTGCGAAGCAACTGAACAGACATACCGAGACCCAGTACTTC
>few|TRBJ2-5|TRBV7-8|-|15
CASSLTTLHKETQYF
TGTGCCAGCAGCCTGACGACACTACATAAAGAGACCCAGTACTTC
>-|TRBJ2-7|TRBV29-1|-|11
CREIGSYEQYF
TGCAGGGAGATAGGCTCCTACGAGCAGTACTTC
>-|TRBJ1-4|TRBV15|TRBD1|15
CATSRGGQANEKLFF
TGTGCCACCAGCAGAGGAGGACAGGCTAATGAAAAACTGTTTTTT
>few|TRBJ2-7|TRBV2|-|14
CASSYRGQNYEQYF
TGTGCCAGCAGTTACCGAGGACAGAACTACGAGCAGTACTTC
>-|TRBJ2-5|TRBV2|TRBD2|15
CASREAGGPGKTQYF
TGTGCCAGCCGGGAAGCGGGAGGGCCGGGAAAGACCCAGTACTTC
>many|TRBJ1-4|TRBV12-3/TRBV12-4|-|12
CASREYGEKLFF
TGTGCCAGCAGGGAGTATGGTGAAAAACTGTTTTTT
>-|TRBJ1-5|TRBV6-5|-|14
CASSRDGNNQPQHF
TGTGCCAGCAGTCGAGACGGGAACAATCAGCCCCAGCATTTT
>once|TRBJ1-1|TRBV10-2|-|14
CASRAGLTNTEAFF
TGTGCCAGCAGGGCGGGATTAACGAACACTGAAGCTTTCTTT
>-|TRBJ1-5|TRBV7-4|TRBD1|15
CASTGTGASNQPQHF
TGTGCCAGCACCGGGACAGGGGCAAGCAATCAGCCCCAGCATTTT
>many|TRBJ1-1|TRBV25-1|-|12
CASTERGTEAFF
TGTGCCAGCACAGAACGGGGGACTGAAGCTTTCTTT
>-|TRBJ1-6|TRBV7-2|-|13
CASRTANNSPLHF
TGCGCCAGCAGGACAGCAAATAATTCACCCCTCCACTTT
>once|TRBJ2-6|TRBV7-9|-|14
CASSLYQGANVLTF
TGTGCCAGCAGCTTATATCAGGGGGCCAACGTCCTGACTTTC
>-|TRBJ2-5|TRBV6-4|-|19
CASRTAEGRGLRGQETQYF
TGTGCCAGCAGGACCGCCGAGGGGCGCGGTCTAAGGGGCCAGGAGACCCAGTACTTC
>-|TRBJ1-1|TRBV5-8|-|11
CASSLDGGPFF
TGTGCCAGCAGCTTAGACGGGGGTCCTTTCTTT
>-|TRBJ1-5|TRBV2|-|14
CAIARGAGNQPQHF
TGTGCCATCGCGCGGGGGGCCGGTAATCAGCCCCAGCATTTT
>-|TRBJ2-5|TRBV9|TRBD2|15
CASSPGLAVMETQYF
TGTGCCAGCAGCCCGGGACTAGCAGTTATGGAGACCCAGTACTTC
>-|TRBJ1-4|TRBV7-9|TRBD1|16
CASSLATGQGSEKLFF
TGTGCCAGCAGTTTGGCCACGGGACAGGGGAGTGAAAAACTGTTTTTT
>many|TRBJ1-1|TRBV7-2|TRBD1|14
CASSTYRGHTEAFF
TGTGCCAGCAGCACCTACAGGGGGCACACTGAAGCTTTCTTT
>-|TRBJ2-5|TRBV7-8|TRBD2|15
CASSSLPLAGETQYF
TGTGCCAGCAGCTCCCTCCCGCTAGCGGGCGAGACCCAGTACTTC
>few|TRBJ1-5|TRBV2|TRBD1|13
CASSSDRYQPQHF
TGTGCCAGCAGTTCGGACAGGTATCAGCCCCAGCATTTT
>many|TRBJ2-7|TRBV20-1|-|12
CSARDGGYEQYF
TGCAGTGCTAGAGACGGAGGATACGAGCAGTACTTC
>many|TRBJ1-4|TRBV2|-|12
CASTPRSEKLFF
TGTGCCAGCACTCCAAGGAGTGAAAAACTGTTTTTT
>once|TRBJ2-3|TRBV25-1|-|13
CASRRTFTDTQYF
TGTGCCAGCAGGCGGACATTCACAGATACGCAGTATTTT
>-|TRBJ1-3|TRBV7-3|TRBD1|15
CAITPGQRDGYTIYF
TGTGCCATCACCCCGGGACAGCGGGATGGCTACACCATATATTTT
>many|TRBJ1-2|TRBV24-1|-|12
CATSFSGVGYTF
TGTGCCACCAGTTTTTCCGGGGTCGGCTACACCTTC
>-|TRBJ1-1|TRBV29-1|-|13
CSVAREGNAEAFF
TGCAGCGTTGCCCGGGAAGGGAACGCTGAAGCTTTCTTT
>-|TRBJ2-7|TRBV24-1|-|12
CATSYTPYEQYF
TGTGCCACCAGTTATACCCCCTACGAGCAGTACTTC
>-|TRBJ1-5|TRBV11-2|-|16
CASSLMGGHSNQPQHF
TGTGCCAGCAGCTTAATGGGGGGCCATAGCAATCAGCCCCAGCATTTT
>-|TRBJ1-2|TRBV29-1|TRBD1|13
CSVESKGGGLRTF
TGCAGCGTTGAGAGTAAAGGGGGCGGCCTGAGAACCTTC
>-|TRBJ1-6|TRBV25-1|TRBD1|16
CASSLSHRGRNSPLHF
TGTGCCAGCAGTTTATCCCACAGGGGGCGGAATTCACCCCTCCACTTT
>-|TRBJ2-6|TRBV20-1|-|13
CSPGYSGANVLTF
TGCAGCCCAGGGTATTCTGGGGCCAACGTCCTGACTTTC
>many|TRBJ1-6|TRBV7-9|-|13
CASSSYGNSPLHF
TGTGCCAGCAGCTCTTATGGGAATTCACCCCTCCACTTT
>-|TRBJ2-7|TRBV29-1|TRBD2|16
CSVEDRQAGGMYEQYF
TGCAGCGTTGAAGATCGTCAAGCGGGGGGGATGTACGAGCAGTACTTC
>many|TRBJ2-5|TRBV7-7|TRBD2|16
CASSLNIAGGGETQYF
TGTGCTAGCAGCTTGAATATAGCGGGAGGCGGAGAGACCCAGTACTTC
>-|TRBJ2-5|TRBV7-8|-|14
CASSSEGGQGAQYF
TGTGCCAGCAGCTCCGAGGGGGGCCAGGGGGCCCAGTACTTC
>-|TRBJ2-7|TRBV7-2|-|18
CASSSHDAQGPRLGEQYF
TGTGCCAGCAGCTCGCACGACGCACAGGGCCCGCGTTTGGGCGAGCAGTACTTC
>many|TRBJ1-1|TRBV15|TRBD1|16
CATSRRTGRGNTEAFF
TGTGCCACCAGCAGAAGGACAGGGAGAGGGAACACTGAAGCTTTCTTT